A selection of T cell receptor beta chains follows, all from one sample in a study of shared clonotypes between healthy human individuals. Produced via immunoSEQ multiplex PCR; TCRdb's table is partial and in-frame only. The table shows millions of clones, with approximately 95% occurring only once. Sequences were obtained from naive CD8+ T cells sorted from blood. The receptors derive from a young man in good health. Each CDR3 is given with its conserved first and last residue. Fields, in order: clone size, V gene, CDR3 length, J gene, CDR3 protein. Some rows mark clone size as missing; the rest say once, few, many or name a class of expanded clone.

.	TRBV6-6	13	TRBJ2-7	CASSYYRVDEQYF
.	TRBV4-1	15	TRBJ2-7	CASSQGLAGTYEQYF
.	TRBV7-9	15	TRBJ1-4	CASSLSWGLDEKLFF
.	TRBV27	15	TRBJ2-1	CASSLSPRESDEQFF
.	TRBV28	10	TRBJ1-1	CASSRAEAFF
once	TRBV27	15	TRBJ1-4	CASRDGAIGGEKLFF
few	TRBV6-5	16	TRBJ1-5	CASSSRTGGAIQPQHF
.	TRBV5-6	15	TRBJ2-7	CASSLGRQASYEQYF
.	TRBV2	15	TRBJ2-2	CASGPSSVHTGELFF
.	TRBV9	12	TRBJ1-2	CASSSPQRGYTF
few	TRBV5-1	17	TRBJ2-6	CASSFATGGSGANVLTF
.	TRBV5-1	15	TRBJ2-1	CASRAGLATYNEQFF
.	TRBV7-9	15	TRBJ2-1	CASSLADGGGDEQFF
.	TRBV7-2	11	TRBJ1-4	CASSPGGKLFF
.	TRBV7-9	13	TRBJ2-7	CASSLESSYEQYF
.	TRBV6-1	15	TRBJ1-4	CASSELRGPNEKLFF
.	TRBV7-2	17	TRBJ1-6	CASSWAGTLDYNSPLHF
.	TRBV15	15	TRBJ2-7	CATSRDGTTSYEQYF